Sequencing of this TCR beta chain was carried out in a study of radiation and T cells in renal cell carcinoma. As concerns this clone: Its antigen is as yet unknown.

Produced via immunoSEQ multiplex PCR; TCRdb's table is partial and in-frame only. The sample has 20,000 or so clones, about 50% seen once; the top ten hold 10% to 15%. Whole-study results and caveats: No pretreatment tumor biopsies were available for baseline clonotypes. Irradiated tumors held more dominant CDR3 motifs than control tumors. Top tumor clonotypes rose in blood 2 weeks post-radiation, then contracted. Intratumoral heterogeneity was not captured in these approximately 1 g regions.

Treatment of the sample: 15 Gy SBRT to primary tumor, nephrectomy 4 weeks later. Germline V CDR1 and CDR2: SQVTM, ANQGSEA. V lost 6 bases to trimming and J lost 5 bases; unmatched junction nucleotides: 7. The CDR3 is 15 residues long. This specimen consisted of tumor tissue, obtained from a patient whose treatment included radiotherapy and nephrectomy. This sequence was found in a man aged 45 to 65 with renal cell carcinoma. The chain links TRBV29-1 to TRBJ2-3, with 14 nucleotides matching TRBD2. Written as DNA, the CDR3 is TGCAGCGTGGGGACTAGCGGGAGCGGGGGAGATACGCAGTATTTT. Its translation: CSVGTSGSGGDTQYF.